This T cell receptor beta chain was identified in a study of coeliac disease (dated by TCRdb to 2021 to 2024). Looking at the study overall: Coeliac patients were categorised as having newly diagnosed active disease, refractory coeliac disease type I, or disease controlled by a gluten-free diet. Refractory coeliac disease type I meant no response to a gluten-free diet for more than 12 months, together with immunophenotypically normal intraepithelial cells. Next-generation sequencing of rearranged TRB and TRG CDR3 regions was applied to small intestinal lymphocyte fractions from coeliac and non-coeliac patients. The study was aimed at characterising TR repertoires of small intestinal T cells in active, refractory type I and gluten-free-diet-treated coeliac disease. A total of roughly 30 patients took part in the full study: about 22 had serologically confirmed coeliac disease and 8 were controls with non-small intestinal disorders. Samples from 26 to 35 subjects were successfully TRB sequenced, and these included about 25 paired samples of bulk unsorted intraepithelial and lamina propria cells. General study outcomes and caveats: The separation of intraepithelial from lamina propria cells did not yield high-purity fractions, so cross-contamination between compartments was possible. Compared with controls, active coeliac intraepithelial and lamina propria samples had TRB and TRG repertoires of lower clonality, which suggests that diverse T cells were recruited. For the most part, TRB repertoires were private, with most amino acid sequences found in only one sample, and V-gene usage showed no significant difference across disease groups. Published gliadin-specific TRB sequences appeared in about 50% of the 18 coeliac lamina propria samples but only 1 of 6 controls. In the authors' view, the approach was unsuitable for unbiased detection of gliadin-specific T cells, since gliadin-specific T cells are scarce and rarely shared between patients.

Cells were frozen in liquid nitrogen in DMSO/FBS as aliquots of about half a million cells, with a single aliquot from each fraction going to sequencing. Every one of the 30 study patients had an endoscopy and a small intestinal biopsy. Once intraepithelial cells had been isolated, the leftover biopsy tissue was digested with collagenase to release lamina propria cells. The Qiagen DNeasy blood extraction kit was used to extract genomic DNA from the frozen unsorted cell fractions. Library method: the immunoSEQ multiplex PCR assay. The TR loci underwent multiplexed PCR amplification, with J gene segments targeted by reverse primers and V gene segments targeted by forward primers. The amplified CDR3 regions were sequenced using the Illumina HiSeq System. As for how the authors treated the data: Closely related reads were merged by a nearest-neighbour algorithm to remove PCR and sequencing errors and to collapse the data into unique sequences. Repertoires were summarised in terms of clonality and T cell density, with T cell density defined as TR molecules per amount of genomic DNA input. CDR3 amino acid sequences present in at least 80% of unsorted samples were defined as public TRs and were then tested for differential abundance between coeliac and control samples. Every lamina propria sample was checked against a list of 200 to 250 published gliadin-specific TRB sequences. Differences in clonality and density between disease groups were tested by Kruskal-Wallis tests, followed by Dunn post-tests. Imported from immuneACCESS, the table was reduced by TCRdb to in-frame sequences with V and J called. These copies leave out some clones; in studies compared against another copy, an unresolved V gene accounts for under half, and the cause of the remainder is not known. That table gives V, J and clone size, and the DNA gave D and trimming. This sample holds 6,000 to 8,000 clones; around 73% were observed only once. Together, the top ten hold roughly 5.7% of the sample.

Worth noting for this clone: There is no known antigen for this receptor. The sample holds no much larger clone one base away, and base qualities are not on file.

The sample comprised lamina propria lymphocytes from the gut. The sample's cell subset or site label, in plain terms: lamina propria cell (LPC) fraction of small intestinal biopsy. The receptor was derived from a man aged 30 to 39 with celiac disease.

The CDR3 has the sequence CASTLRASGAGQFF. Here is the DNA: TGTGCCAGCACCCTCAGGGCTAGCGGGGCTGGGCAGTTCTTC. The chain couples TRBV9 to TRBJ2-1; 9 bases in the junction line up with TRBD2. V is trimmed back by 6 bases and J by 12 bases, and the junction contains 13 bases that no gene match accounts for. Measured from the cysteine to the phenylalanine, the CDR3 is 14 residues long. Only CDR3 DNA remains: 42 bases, in frame from the first base. Per the germline V gene, SGDLS is the CDR1 and YYNGEE is the CDR2.